One TCR beta chain is described in this entry. The target of this receptor is not known. No much larger clonotype is one base removed from it; base qualities were not supplied. The sample belongs to a study of T cells in localized non-small cell lung cancer (TCRdb year 2020). In the study overall: The study analyzed T cell repertoires of hundreds of early-stage NSCLC patients, comparing tumors and uninvolved tumor-adjacent lungs. The cohort was made up of around 250 treatment-naive NSCLC patients whose localized lung tumors had been resected. NSCLC patients had a mean age of around 66 years, and around 130 were male and over 85 female. The paper's findings and limits, for the study overall: Because of the exploratory design, TCR variables were selected using unadjusted p-values without false-discovery rate correction. A median of 57 of the top 100 tumor clones were detected in paired uninvolved adjacent lung, and 28 of these tumor clones were also found among the top 100 clones of the paired uninvolved adjacent lung. Because multi-region tumor sequencing was not done, intratumor heterogeneity could not be ruled out. Higher blood T cell density associated with longer overall survival, while higher adjacent-lung clonality associated with shorter survival. The highest T cell clonality was observed in uninvolved tumor-adjacent lung, where clonality exceeded that of tumor, suggesting that antigenic responses were more focused in uninvolved tumor-adjacent lung.

Looking up the germline V gene yields CDR1 SGHTA and CDR2 FQGTGA. The CDR3 starts with the cysteine, ends with the phenylalanine, and has 15 residues. Just CDR3 DNA is preserved here, 45 bases in frame from base 1. The trim is 3 bases for V and 6 bases for J, with a gap of 12 bases between the germline ends. The immunoSEQ Assay was used to sequence TCR beta CDR3 regions from DNA. In the paper's pipeline: To compute T cell density, TCR beta template counts were normalized to usable DNA, which was estimated by amplifying housekeeping genes. Using the preseqR package, richness was estimated by extrapolating to 120,000 templates for tissue samples and 400,000 templates for PBMC samples. Clonality was defined by subtracting Pielou's evenness from one. To identify tissue-enriched TCRs, differential abundance testing was run on productive amino-acid clonotypes with a minimum total count of 5 and an alpha of 0.1. The Jaccard Index and the Morisita Overlap Index were used to quantify repertoire overlap between compartments. GLIPH clustered TCR beta CDR3s with public tetramer-defined viral CDR3s; viral motifs required at least three viral sequences plus V-gene enrichment. As stored in TCRdb, this immuneACCESS dataset retains in-frame rearrangements with V and J assigned. A fraction of the clones does not appear; measured against another copy, unresolved V genes explain less than half of the discrepancy, and the remainder lacks a known reason. The DNA was the basis for D and trimming; V, J and clone size are from that table. The sample yields about 79,000 clones; roughly four fifths were counted once. Together, the top ten hold approximately 13% of the sample.

At diagnosis, tumor, uninvolved tumor-adjacent lung and peripheral blood were collected and then preserved as a mix of FFPE and fresh-frozen material. For TCR repertoire profiling, the blood samples were analyzed as peripheral blood mononuclear cells. Recombination joined TRBV7-3 with TRBJ1-6; TRBD1 is a possible D gene, resting on 5 matching bases. The origin of this receptor is a female donor of 60 years or more with stage I lung adenocarcinoma. The sequencing here drew on peripheral blood, taken before any cancer treatment. The DNA sequence is as follows: TGTGCCAGCAGCTTTATCTCCCAGGGTAATTCACCCCTCCACTTT. Its coded protein is CASSFISQGNSPLHF.